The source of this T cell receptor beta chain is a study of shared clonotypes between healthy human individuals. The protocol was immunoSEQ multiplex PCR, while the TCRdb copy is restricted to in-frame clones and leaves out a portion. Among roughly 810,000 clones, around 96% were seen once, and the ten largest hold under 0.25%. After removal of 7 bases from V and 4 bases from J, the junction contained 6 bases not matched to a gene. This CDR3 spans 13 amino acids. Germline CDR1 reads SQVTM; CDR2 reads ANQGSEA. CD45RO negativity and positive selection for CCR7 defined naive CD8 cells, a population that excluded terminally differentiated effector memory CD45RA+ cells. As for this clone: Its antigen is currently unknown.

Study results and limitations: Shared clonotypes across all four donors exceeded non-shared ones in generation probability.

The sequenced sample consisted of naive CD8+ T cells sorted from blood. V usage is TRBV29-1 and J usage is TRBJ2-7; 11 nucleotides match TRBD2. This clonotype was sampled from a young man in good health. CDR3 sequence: CSALLAGAYEQYF. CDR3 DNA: TGCAGCGCTCTACTAGCGGGAGCGTACGAGCAGTACTTC.